Shown below are 19 T cell receptor beta chains from a single sample sequenced in a study of blood T cell repertoires in COVID-19. Clones were read by immunoSEQ multiplex PCR, and TCRdb kept only the in-frame ones, dropping some. The table lists under 300,000 clones, roughly 86% of them singletons, with approximately 1% in the top ten. Sequenced material: PBMCs or T cells enriched from blood (not recorded which). The receptors shown here come from a woman in her thirties who had recovered from COVID-19.

The genes are TRBV25-1 and TRBJ1-1, with D tentatively TRBD1 (5 bases). V lost 6 bases to trimming and J lost 5 bases, with 25 bases between them. The germline gives CDR1 MGHDK, CDR2 SYGVNS. The CDR3 runs to 17 residues. Here the CDR3 reads CASRGRAAGVIDTEAFF. The CDR3 DNA reads TGTGCCAGCAGAGGCCGGGCCGCGGGGGTCATTGATACTGAAGCTTTCTTT.

This rearrangement joins TRBV27 to TRBJ1-2, with 9 positions matching TRBD1. Germline V lookup: CDR1 MNHEY, CDR2 SMNVEV (reference sequence). The length of the CDR3 is 20 residues. With 4 bases clipped from V and 4 bases from J, the junction kept 22 bases outside the gene matches. The CDR3, as DNA: TGTGCCAGCAGTTCCGCCTACGAGGACAGGGGCTTGAGAGTTGGCTATGGCTACACCTTC. Translation: CASSSAYEDRGLRVGYGYTF.

V is TRBV19 and J is TRBJ1-1; 7 positions agree with TRBD1. The CDR3 has 14 residues. Germline-derived CDR1 and CDR2 are LNHDA and SQIVND (reference sequence). The V and J ends lost 7 bases and 0 bases, in that order; junction bases with no gene match: 5. The CDR3 is CASTLDRVNTEAFF. CDR3 coding DNA: TGTGCCAGTACCCTAGACAGGGTGAACACTGAAGCTTTCTTT.

The chain recombines TRBV3-1 (or the pseudogene TRBV3-2) with TRBJ2-3, with a weak D call TRBD2 (6 bases). Germline V gene lookup returns CDR1 LGHDT and CDR2 YNNKEL (reference sequence). V gave up 0 bases and J gave up 1 base, with 20 bases separating them. The CDR3 has 19 amino acids. CDR3 protein: CASSQEGLGARRGTDTQYF. As DNA, the CDR3 is TGTGCCAGCAGCCAAGAAGGGTTAGGGGCACGGAGGGGCACAGATACGCAGTATTTT.

The rearrangement uses TRBV19 and TRBJ1-4, with 11 positions matching TRBD1. The germline V gene encodes CDR1 LNHDA and CDR2 SQIVND (reference sequence). The trim removed 5 bases at V and 6 bases at J, leaving 5 bases unmatched. This CDR3 has 15 residues. CDR3 coding DNA: TGTGCCAGTAGTCCACGGACAGGGGGCCATGAAAAACTGTTTTTT. It translates to CASSPRTGGHEKLFF.

V and J are TRBV30 and TRBJ1-2; TRBD1 matches at 7 bases. Germline CDR1 is GTSNPN and CDR2 is SVGIG (reference sequence). The CDR3 covers 14 residues. Trimming took 7 bases from V and 1 from J; bases not matched to a gene: 9. In nucleotides, the CDR3 is TGTGCCTTAGACCGGGACAGCCATAACTATGGCTACACCTTC. It codes for CALDRDSHNYGYTF.

The chain uses TRBV5-1 and TRBJ2-2, with D perhaps TRBD2 (5 bases). The germline CDR1 and CDR2 sequences are SGHRS and YFSETQ. Trimming shortened V by 2 bases and J by 6 bases, and 11 bases separated the two germline ends. The length of the CDR3 is 14 residues. CDR3 DNA sequence: TGCGCCAGCAGCTTACTAGGGTCACCCGGGGAGCTGTTTTTT. It yields the protein CASSLLGSPGELFF.

V gene TRBV28 combines with J gene TRBJ1-2, with D perhaps TRBD1 (6 bases). The V end lost 2 bases, the J end lost 2 bases, and 12 bases lay between the germline ends. The V gene's germline CDR1 is MDHEN and CDR2 SYDVKM. The CDR3 is 15 residues long. This CDR3 is CASSLIRGTNYGYTF. The CDR3 coding sequence is TGTGCCAGCAGTTTAATTAGGGGGACAAACTATGGCTACACCTTC.

Only one count was recorded for this clone. The chain links TRBV28 to TRBJ1-4; no clear D. CDR3 size: 13 residues. The ends were cut back, 5 bases at V and 7 bases at J, with 11 bases in the middle. The germline V gene has CDR1 MDHEN and CDR2 SYDVKM. The CDR3 DNA reads as TGTGCCAGCAGTATTCCTTTCAGTGAAAAACTGTTTTTT. It yields the protein CASSIPFSEKLFF.

The V gene is TRBV30, the J gene TRBJ1-1; D uncertain. This CDR3 contains 13 residues. Trimming took 2 bases from V and 0 from J, leaving 7 bases between them. The V gene's germline CDR1 is GTSNPN and CDR2 SVGIG (reference sequence). The CDR3 sequence is CAWSSGLNTEAFF. CDR3 DNA: TGTGCCTGGAGTTCAGGTTTGAACACTGAAGCTTTCTTT.

The chain recombines TRBV11-2 with TRBJ1-2; D unclear. From germline, CDR1 is SGHAT and CDR2 FQNNGV. Trimming took 0 bases from V and 3 from J, leaving 14 bases between them. CDR3 length: 16 residues. The CDR3 DNA sequence: TGTGCCAGCAGCTTAGACGGCAGGCAGGAAGACTATGGCTACACCTTC. The encoded protein is CASSLDGRQEDYGYTF.

The chain links TRBV18 to TRBJ1-2; 7 positions match TRBD1. Losses at the gene ends were 6 bases for V and 7 bases for J; bases not matched to a gene: 11. CDR1 and CDR2 from the germline V gene are KGHSH and LQKENI. This CDR3 comprises 14 residues. This chain's CDR3 is CASSPQGGVGGYTF. CDR3 in DNA: TGTGCCAGCTCTCCCCAGGGGGGAGTCGGTGGCTACACCTTC.

The chain employs TRBV4-3 and TRBJ1-1, with D perhaps TRBD1 (5 bases). The CDR3 consists of 15 residues. CDR1 and CDR2 from the germline V gene are LGHNA and YSLEER. V gave up 1 base and J gave up 1 base, with 10 bases separating them. CDR3 protein: CASSQVGVPNTEAFF. The CDR3 DNA follows: TGCGCCAGCAGCCAAGTAGGGGTCCCGAACACTGAAGCTTTCTTT.

This clone was detected once. The chain uses TRBV19 and TRBJ1-2, with 9 bases aligning to TRBD1. The V and J ends lost 7 bases and 10 bases, in that order; junction bases with no gene match: 7. CDR1 and CDR2 from the germline V gene are LNHDA and SQIVND (reference sequence). This CDR3 is 12 amino acids long. The CDR3 sequence: CASKRTGADYTF. The DNA for the CDR3 is TGTGCCAGTAAGAGGACAGGGGCGGACTACACCTTC.

J is TRBJ2-3 and V is TRBV5-1; 9 positions match TRBD2. Germline CDR1 is SGHRS and CDR2 is YFSETQ. V dropped 4 bases and J dropped 4; count of bases not matched to a gene: 22. The CDR3 spans 20 residues. As DNA, the CDR3 is TGCGCCAGCAGCCCTTGGGGGCAAGCGGGGGGTCATGAGTTTGCAGATACGCAGTATTTT. As protein: CASSPWGQAGGHEFADTQYF.

The chain is built from TRBV7-8 and TRBJ2-5, with a weak D call TRBD2 (6 bases). From germline, CDR1 is SGHVS and CDR2 FQNEAQ. Trimming took off 7 bases at V and 0 bases at J, with 15 bases between the two ends. This CDR3 contains 15 residues. CDR3 sequence: CASNPQRAYQETQYF. The CDR3 DNA reads TGTGCCAGCAACCCGCAGCGGGCATACCAAGAGACCCAGTACTTC. Full variable domain (outside the CDR3, taken from reference TRBV7-8 and TRBJ2-5): GAGVSQSPRYKVAKRGQDVALRCDPISGHVSLFWYQQALGQGPEFLTYFQNEAQLDKSGLPSDRFFAERPEGSVSTLKIQRTQQEDSAVYLCASNPQRAYQETQYFGPGTRLLVL.

This clone was seen only once. This sequence joins TRBV5-8 and TRBJ2-7; TRBD1 might be the D (5 bases). Trimming took off 0 bases at V and 3 bases at J, with 7 bases between the two ends. Germline V gene data show CDR1 as SGHTS and CDR2 as YDEGEE. The CDR3 loop spans 13 amino acids. The CDR3 here is CASSLGTGYEQYF. CDR3 bases: TGTGCCAGCAGCTTGGGTACAGGCTACGAGCAGTACTTC.

The chain is built from TRBV19 and TRBJ2-7; 9 nucleotides align to TRBD1. CDR1 is LNHDA and CDR2 is SQIVND in the germline V gene (reference sequence). Unmatched junction bases numbered 8, after V lost 6 bases and J lost 8 bases. This CDR3 region has 13 residues. The CDR3 DNA reads TGTGCCAGTAGCCCCGGGACAGGGCTACAGCAGTACTTC. As protein: CASSPGTGLQQYF. The full variable domain, completed using reference TRBV19 and TRBJ2-7, is DGGITQSPKYLFRKEGQNVTLSCEQNLNHDAMYWYRQDPGQGLRLIYYSQIVNDFQKGDIAEGYSVSREKKESFPLTVTSAQKNPTAFYLCASSPGTGLQQYFGPGTRLTVT.

The chain combines TRBV5-4 with TRBJ1-2; a possible D gene is TRBD1 (6 bases). Trimming stripped 3 bases from V and 7 bases from J, with 22 bases between. The germline V gene has CDR1 SGHNT and CDR2 YYREEE (reference sequence). This CDR3 is built from 16 residues. In nucleotides, the CDR3 is TGTGCCAGCAGCTCACGGGACACCCCTCGGGGTGGTGGCTACACCTTC. Translating gives CASSSRDTPRGGGYTF.